The entry that follows covers one T cell receptor beta chain sequence. The antigen is unknown. Those donating were healthy Finnish infants in corrective surgery for congenital heart defects. The source of the sample is a study of human thymus T cells. General study findings and limits: Thymic and blood repertoires appeared to carry a bias in their V and J gene usage.

Some clones are missing from TCRdb's copy, which holds only in-frame ones; the method was immunoSEQ multiplex PCR. The sample holds about 60,000 clones; nearly 95% are singletons and the top ten take around 5.9%. There are 16 residues in the CDR3. V lost 2 bases and J lost 3, with 16 bases in between. The V gene's germline CDR1 is MNHEY and CDR2 SVGAGI. Sequencing used blood. The chain links TRBV6-5 to TRBJ1-2; D not resolved. The clonotype originates from a boy younger than two with a congenital heart defect but otherwise immunologically healthy. The CDR3 nucleotides are TGTGCCAGCAGTTACAGGTGGCAGCTGAGGGACTATGGCTACACCTTC. Its translation: CASSYRWQLRDYGYTF.